The source of this T cell receptor (beta chain) is a study of T-cell reconstitution after alpha-beta-depleted transplantation in children. General study points: Roughly two months post-transplant, alpha-beta T cells reportedly originated from several hundred graft clones that had expanded. Once a year had passed after transplant, T-cell counts and diversity came mostly from newly produced T cells.

During its preparation, the TCRbeta library received unique molecular identifiers. TCRdb passed the PCR reads through MiXCR, listing each CDR3 protein once. The sample has fewer than 40,000 distinct CDR3 sequences, over 6.5% seen once. Concerning this clonotype itself: Its antigen is unidentified.

This CDR3 is built from 14 residues. Trimming shortened V by 2 bases and J by 1 base, and 11 bases separated the two germline ends. Germline V gene sequence: CDR1 DFQATT, CDR2 SNEGSKA (reference sequence). The sequences come from peripheral blood, collected 60 days after TCRalphabeta/CD19-depleted stem cell transplant. The sequence derives from a child under two years old who had a stem cell transplant for acute myeloid leukemia, so the T cells may come from the graft donor. The chain employs TRBV20-1 and TRBJ1-1; no firm D call. The CDR3 region is CSARSPARNTEAFF. The DNA of the CDR3 is TGCAGTGCTAGATCCCCGGCACGGAACACTGAAGCTTTCTTT.